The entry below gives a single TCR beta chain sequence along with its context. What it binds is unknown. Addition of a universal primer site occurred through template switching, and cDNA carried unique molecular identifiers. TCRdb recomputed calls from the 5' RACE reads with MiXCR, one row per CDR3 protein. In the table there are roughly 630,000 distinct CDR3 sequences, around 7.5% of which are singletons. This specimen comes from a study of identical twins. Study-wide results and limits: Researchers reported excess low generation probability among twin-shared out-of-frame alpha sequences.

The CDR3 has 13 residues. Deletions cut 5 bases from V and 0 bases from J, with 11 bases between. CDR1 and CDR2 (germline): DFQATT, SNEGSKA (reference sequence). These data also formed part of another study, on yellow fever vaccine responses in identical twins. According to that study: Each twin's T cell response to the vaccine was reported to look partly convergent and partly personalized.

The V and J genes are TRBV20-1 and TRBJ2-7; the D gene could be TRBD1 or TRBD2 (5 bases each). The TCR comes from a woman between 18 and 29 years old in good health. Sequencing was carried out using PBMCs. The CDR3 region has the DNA TGCAGTGCTCGGGACGAACGCTCCTACGAGCAGTACTTC. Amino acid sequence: CSARDERSYEQYF.